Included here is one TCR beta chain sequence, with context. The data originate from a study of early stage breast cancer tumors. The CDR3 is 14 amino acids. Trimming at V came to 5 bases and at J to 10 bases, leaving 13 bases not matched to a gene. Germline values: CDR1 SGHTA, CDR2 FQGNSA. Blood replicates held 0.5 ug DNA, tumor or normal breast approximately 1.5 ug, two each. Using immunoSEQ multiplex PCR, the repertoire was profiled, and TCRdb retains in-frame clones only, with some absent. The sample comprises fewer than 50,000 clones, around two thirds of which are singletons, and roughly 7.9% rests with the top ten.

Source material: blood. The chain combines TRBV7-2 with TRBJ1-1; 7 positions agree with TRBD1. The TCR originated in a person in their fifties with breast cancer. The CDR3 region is CASSPDGTASIAFF. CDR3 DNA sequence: TGTGCCAGCAGCCCCGACGGGACAGCGTCGATAGCTTTCTTT.